This record covers a single TCR beta chain. These data originate in a study of T cell changes during pregnancy in multiple sclerosis. The protocol was immunoSEQ multiplex PCR, while the TCRdb copy is restricted to in-frame clones and leaves out a portion. The sample has tens of thousands of clones; 85% to 95% are singletons. The TCR originated in a female donor with multiple sclerosis, enrolled in a pregnancy study. The starting material was peripheral blood, obtained in the first trimester of pregnancy.

The CDR3 loop is CASSRVSPAGGTDTQYF. For the CDR3, the DNA is TGTGCCAGCTCACGGGTCTCACCGGCGGGGGGCACAGATACGCAGTATTTT. The rearrangement links TRBV18 to TRBJ2-3; 7 bases map to TRBD2. Per the germline V gene, CDR1 is KGHSH and CDR2 is LQKENI. This CDR3 has 17 amino acids. Trimming took 4 bases from V and 1 from J; bases not matched to a gene: 11. The complete variable domain, with remaining parts taken from reference TRBV18 and TRBJ2-3, reads NAGVMQNPRHLVRRRGQEARLRCSPMKGHSHVYWYRQLPEEGLKFMVYLQKENIIDESGMPKERFSAEFPKEGPSILRIQQVVRGDSAAYFCASSRVSPAGGTDTQYFGPGTRLTVL.